This T cell receptor (beta chain) was identified in a study of spatial heterogeneity in lung cancer. Every TCR cDNA molecule bore its own unique molecular identifier. From the 5' RACE reads, TCRdb called clonotypes with MiXCR, one entry per CDR3 protein. The sample holds about 94,000 distinct CDR3 sequences, approximately 19% seen once. Time point in this sample: blood at routine non-recurrence follow-up after resection. The study sequenced unsorted whole RNA from tumor, nontumor lung or frozen PBMC. The CDR3 is 16 residues long. V trimming: 0 bases; J trimming: 2 bases; junction bases outside the gene matches: 6. Per the germline V gene, CDR1 is LGHNA and CDR2 is YNFKEQ.

This chain links TRBV4-2 with TRBJ2-7, with 8 bases identical to TRBD1. Specimen: PBMCs, collected at follow-up. The TCR comes from a male donor with early-stage non-small cell lung cancer. CDR3 residues: CASSQDITGGTYEQYF. CDR3 bases: TGTGCCAGCAGCCAAGATATAACAGGGGGAACCTACGAGCAGTACTTC.